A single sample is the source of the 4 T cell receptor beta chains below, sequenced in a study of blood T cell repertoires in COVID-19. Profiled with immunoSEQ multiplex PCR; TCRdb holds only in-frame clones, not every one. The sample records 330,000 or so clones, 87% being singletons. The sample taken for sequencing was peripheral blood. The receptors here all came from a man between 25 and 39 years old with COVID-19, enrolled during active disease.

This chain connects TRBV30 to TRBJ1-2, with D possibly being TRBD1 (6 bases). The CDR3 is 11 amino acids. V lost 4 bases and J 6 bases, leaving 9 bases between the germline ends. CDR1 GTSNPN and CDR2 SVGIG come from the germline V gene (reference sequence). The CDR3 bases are TGTGCCTGGACAGGGACAAATGGCTACACCTTC. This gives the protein CAWTGTNGYTF.

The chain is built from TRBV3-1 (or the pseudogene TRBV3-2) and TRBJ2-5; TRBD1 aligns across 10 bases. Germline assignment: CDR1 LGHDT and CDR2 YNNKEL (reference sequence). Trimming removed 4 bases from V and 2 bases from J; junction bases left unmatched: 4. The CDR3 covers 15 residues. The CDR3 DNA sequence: TGTGCCAGCAGCCCGGGACAGGGGTGGCAAGAGACCCAGTACTTC. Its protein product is CASSPGQGWQETQYF.

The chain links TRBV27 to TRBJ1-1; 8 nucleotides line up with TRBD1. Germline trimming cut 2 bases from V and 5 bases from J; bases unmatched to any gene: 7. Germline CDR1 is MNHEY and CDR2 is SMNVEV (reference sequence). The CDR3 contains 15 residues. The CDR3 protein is CASSLQGALWTEAFF. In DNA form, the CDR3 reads TGTGCCAGCAGTTTACAGGGGGCGCTTTGGACTGAAGCTTTCTTT.

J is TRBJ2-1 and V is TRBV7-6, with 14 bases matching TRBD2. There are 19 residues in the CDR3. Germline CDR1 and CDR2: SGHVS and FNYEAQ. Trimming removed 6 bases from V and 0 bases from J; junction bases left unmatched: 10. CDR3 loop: CASRPGLAGGFLSYNEQFF. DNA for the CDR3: TGTGCCAGCAGACCAGGACTAGCGGGGGGCTTCCTCTCCTACAATGAGCAGTTCTTC.